This T cell receptor (beta chain) emerged from a study of blood T cell repertoires in COVID-19. Across the study: Samples taken during acute and convalescent COVID-19 were collected in the United States, Italy and Spain. Sources were T cells, B-cell-depleted T cells, or PBMCs; the material itself was cDNA or gDNA.

As processed by the authors: It was from reference gene primer amplification that nucleated cell counts were estimated. Libraries were prepared by immunoSEQ multiplex PCR; TCRdb keeps only in-frame clonotypes and omits some of them. V and J calls and clone size are as listed in that table; D and trimming were resolved from the DNA. The sample includes some 200,000 clones, roughly four fifths of them seen just once. Germline CDR1 SGHTA, CDR2 FQGNSA. This CDR3 comprises 16 residues. V trimming: 0 bases; J trimming: 5 bases; junction bases outside the gene matches: 6. This sequence was found in a human donor with acute or convalescent COVID-19. The donor label of this sample is uncertain. Sequenced sample: peripheral blood. This chain joins TRBV7-2 and TRBJ2-5; 10 positions match TRBD1. CDR3 sequence: CASSLASTGGRETQYF. DNA for the CDR3: TGTGCCAGCAGCTTAGCATCGACAGGGGGCAGGGAGACCCAGTACTTC.